These 16 T cell receptor beta chains came from one sample sequenced in a study of human T cells and chemical hapten exposure (dated by TCRdb to about 2021). Receptor libraries were prepared by RACE. The listed sequencing device is NextSeq 500. TCRdb took the public reads, trimmed them with fastp at Q25, ran MiXCR for clone calling and kept in-frame beta chains. Every entry covers one CDR3 protein and lists the most common genes and DNA from its rows. This sample gives 100,000 to 150,000 distinct CDR3 sequences in total; approximately 9.1% of them show up just once. About 2% of the sample rests with the top ten. In the paper's terms, the time point label means: healthy volunteer bleed at 2 weeks. Total RNA was extracted from unfractionated whole blood collected in Tempus Blood RNA tubes. Sequenced input: whole blood. The receptor set was obtained from a male donor in good health. Some clones in this sample may be carry-over from other donors' samples.

This clonotype was seen only a few times. V gene TRBV10-3 combines with J gene TRBJ1-2; the D gene is possibly TRBD1 (5 bases). The germline gives CDR1 ENHRY, CDR2 SYGVKD. The CDR3 contains 15 residues. Trimming took off 11 bases at V and 7 bases at J, with 26 bases between the two ends. The CDR3 is CAARNSGGTLSGYTF. CDR3 DNA sequence: TGTGCCGCGAGAAATTCTGGGGGGACTCTCAGTGGCTACACCTTC.

This clonotype was counted only a few times. The chain recombines TRBV4-1 with TRBJ1-2; no definite D call. Germline CDR1 is MGHRA and CDR2 is YSYEKL. Between the trimmed V and J ends, which lost 0 bases and 1 base, there was a span of 12 bases. CDR3 length equals 16 residues. CDR3 residues: CASSQDGRLFNYGYTF. The CDR3 DNA is TGCGCCAGCAGCCAAGATGGCAGGTTATTTAACTATGGCTACACCTTC.

At least ten counts were recorded for this clonotype. The chain links TRBV27 to TRBJ1-6; perhaps TRBD1 as D (5 bases). CDR3 size: 18 residues. The V gene lost 2 bases and the J gene lost 5 bases, with 19 bases spanning the gap. CDR1 is MNHEY, CDR2 SMNVEV, per germline (reference sequence). CDR3: CASSLRWPRVVHNSPLHF. The CDR3 coding sequence is TGTGCCAGCAGTTTAAGGTGGCCCAGGGTGGTTCATAATTCACCCCTCCACTTT.

This clonotype has at least ten counts. The rearrangement uses TRBV6-5 and TRBJ2-5; a possible D gene is TRBD1 (6 bases). This CDR3 comprises 13 residues. Per the germline V gene, CDR1 is MNHEY and CDR2 is SVGAGI. Trimming removed 5 bases at V and 2 bases at J, with 9 bases between. CDR3 bases: TGTGCCAGCAGTCCGGACAGTCAAGAGACCCAGTACTTC. Its translation is CASSPDSQETQYF.

The rearrangement uses TRBV30 and TRBJ1-5, with 9 bases fitting TRBD1. This CDR3 has 13 amino acids. V trimming: 2 bases; J trimming: 11 bases; junction bases outside the gene matches: 7. CDR1 is GTSNPN and CDR2 is SVGIG in the germline V gene (reference sequence). CDR3 loop: CAWSQGQGSAQHF. CDR3 nucleotides: TGTGCCTGGAGTCAAGGACAGGGGTCAGCCCAGCATTTT. Using reference TRBV30 and TRBJ1-5 for the parts outside the CDR3, the full variable domain is SQTIHQWPATLVQPVGSPLSLECTVEGTSNPNLYWYRQAAGRGLQLLFYSVGIGQISSEVPQNLSASRPQDRQFILSSKKLLLSDSGFYLCAWSQGQGSAQHFGDGTRLSIL.

In this sample, this clonotype turned up many times. The CDR3, as DNA: TGTGCCTGGAGTGACAGGGCCGCGCAGCCCCAGCATTTT. It specifies CAWSDRAAQPQHF. This chain uses TRBV30 with TRBJ1-5, with D perhaps matching TRBD1 (6 bases). Trimming took 1 base from V and 7 from J, leaving 11 bases between them. CDR3 length: 13 residues. Germline assignment: CDR1 GTSNPN and CDR2 SVGIG (reference sequence).

Concerning this clonotype itself: A read error may be the cause here, since a much bigger clone is one base away. The chain carries TRBV11-2 and TRBJ2-5; no reliable D call. Germline lookup yields CDR1 SGHAT and CDR2 FQNNGV. The CDR3 is 14 residues long. The CDR3 DNA reads as TGTACCAGCAGCCCGTTGGCGGCGCAAGAGACCCAGTACTTC. Encoded protein: CTSSPLAAQETQYF.

This clonotype was found a few times. The DNA of the CDR3 is TGTGCCATCAGTGAGGTGGGGTTTGGCGGGGAGCTGTTTTTT. Its translation: CAISEVGFGGELFF. The J gene is TRBJ2-2, the V gene TRBV10-3; D remains ambiguous. This CDR3 contains 14 residues. The germline V gene encodes CDR1 ENHRY and CDR2 SYGVKD. V dropped 2 bases and J dropped 7 bases, with 11 bases sitting between them.

The CDR3 loop reads CSARRSGQETQYF. The CDR3 bases are TGCAGTGCTCGGCGTAGCGGACAAGAGACCCAGTACTTC. This sequence joins TRBV20-1 and TRBJ2-5; TRBD2 might be the D (6 bases). The germline V gene encodes CDR1 DFQATT and CDR2 SNEGSKA (reference sequence). Trimming took 5 bases from V and 2 from J, leaving 12 bases between them. The CDR3 length is 13 residues.

J is TRBJ2-1 and V is TRBV28; 8 bases are a match to TRBD2. Germline V CDR1 and CDR2: MDHEN, SYDVKM. The CDR3 has 20 residues. J was trimmed by 0 bases and V by 6 bases; bases with no gene match: 19. CDR3: CASRPSEIMAGGASYNEQFF. The CDR3 DNA is TGTGCCAGCAGACCGAGCGAAATTATGGCGGGAGGTGCCTCCTACAATGAGCAGTTCTTC. The whole variable domain, remainder taken from reference TRBV28 and TRBJ2-1, is DVKVTQSSRYLVKRTGEKVFLECVQDMDHENMFWYRQDPGLGLRLIYFSYDVKMKEKGDIPEGYSVSREKKERFSLILESASTNQTSMYLCASRPSEIMAGGASYNEQFFGPGTRLTVL.

The chain links TRBV7-2 to TRBJ1-5; 7 nucleotides match TRBD1. Germline V gene sequence: CDR1 SGHTA, CDR2 FQGNSA. CDR3 size: 15 residues. V dropped 1 base and J dropped 3; count of bases not matched to a gene: 3. The CDR3 DNA reads as TGTGCCAGCAGCTTAGGGACAGGAGACAATCAGCCCCAGCATTTT. It is translated as CASSLGTGDNQPQHF.

This clonotype has a handful of counts. The J gene is TRBJ1-3, the V gene TRBV3-1, with D hard to call. This CDR3 has 17 residues. V lost 1 base to trimming and J lost 1 base, with 14 bases between them. CDR1 and CDR2 (germline): LGHDT, YNNKEL (reference sequence). The CDR3 DNA sequence: TGTGCCAGCAGCCAAGGTACCGGACGGTTTTCTGGAAACACCATATATTTT. Protein sequence: CASSQGTGRFSGNTIYF.

This clonotype was picked up many times. V usage is TRBV4-2 and J usage is TRBJ2-6; TRBD1 aligns across 9 bases. CDR3 length: 15 residues. The germline CDR1 and CDR2 sequences are LGHNA and YNFKEQ. J was trimmed by 2 bases and V by 8 bases; bases with no gene match: 4. Here the CDR3 DNA reads TGTGCCAGCCAGGACAGGGGAACTGGGGCCAACGTCCTGACTTTC. Translating it yields CASQDRGTGANVLTF.

V is TRBV2 and J is TRBJ2-2, with D possibly being TRBD2 (6 bases). V shed 4 bases and J shed 1 base, with 10 bases lying between them. CDR1 and CDR2 (germline): SNHLY, FYNNEI. The CDR3 runs to 15 residues. The CDR3 coding sequence is TGTGCCAGCAGTGGACTAGGTGGGAACACCGGGGAGCTGTTTTTT. Translated: CASSGLGGNTGELFF.

This clonotype showed up just a few times. This sequence joins TRBV6-5 and TRBJ1-1; unclear D gene. V was shortened by 6 bases and J by 5 bases, with 16 bases between the two germline ends. Germline V gene sequence: CDR1 MNHEY, CDR2 SVGAGI. CDR3 length: 14 residues. The CDR3 DNA is TGTGCCAGCAGACTCCTAGACCTTAGTACTGAAGCTTTCTTT. Residues: CASRLLDLSTEAFF.

The J gene is TRBJ2-5, the V gene TRBV24-1, with 7 nucleotides matching TRBD1. Germline V gene sequence: CDR1 KGHDR, CDR2 SFDVKD. The CDR3 loop spans 13 amino acids. V lost 9 bases, J lost 4 bases, and 7 bases stayed unmatched. CDR3: CATQGTVGETQYF. The CDR3 DNA follows: TGTGCCACCCAAGGGACAGTGGGAGAGACCCAGTACTTC.